This T cell receptor (beta chain) is drawn from a study of blood T cell repertoires in COVID-19 (TCRdb year 2020). Regarding the complete study: Collaborator samples came from the United States, Italy and Spain and covered acute and convalescent phases of COVID-19. The material from the prospective study consisted of cDNA or gDNA derived from T cells, B-cell-depleted T cells, or PBMCs. The dataset comprised deeply sampled blood TCRbeta repertoires from subjects exposed to, actively infected with, or recovered from COVID-19. The repertoires were made available in a free public database intended to serve as a resource for research on the immune response to SARS-CoV-2. Samples were obtained from the ongoing ImmuneRACE study (first 160 participants) and from over a thousand subjects provided by 6 global collaborators. A de-identified subject ID, COVID-19 status, age in years and sex were almost always included in the sample metadata. Where available, HLA class I and class II types were obtained from metadata supplied by the sample provider rather than from assay-based typing.

TCRbeta CDR3 regions were amplified from genomic DNA by means of the immunoSEQ Assay, a bias-controlled multiplex PCR. In the paper's pipeline: The number of nucleated cells in each sample was estimated by amplification of reference gene primers within the assay. To quantify the absolute abundance of each unique TCRbeta CDR3 rearrangement, sequence reads were collapsed and filtered. For each sample, productive Simpson clonality was calculated as the square root of Simpson's diversity index across productive rearrangements. In its TCRdb copy, this immuneACCESS table keeps in-frame sequences only and misses some clones. Where compared with another copy, unresolved V genes explain less than half of these, and the others have no known cause. V and J calls and clone size are copied from that table; D and trimming were computed from the DNA. A total of about 400,000 clones appear in this sample, roughly 86% of them only once. The ten top clones hold around 1.9% of the sample.

Results and caveats for the whole study, not just this receptor: How much clinical and demographic metadata was included differed by source and by participant, and the metadata was provided uncurated.

This clone has only one observation. No cognate antigen has been identified for it. Within one base of it there is no much larger clone, and no base qualities were kept. Participants in the prospective study were aged roughly 18 to 89 years, lived in about two dozen United States geographic areas, and enrolled through a virtual design. In the prospective study, cohorts were assigned on the basis of participant-reported clinical history obtained from a screening survey and a study questionnaire. In the prospective study, whole blood, serum and a nasopharyngeal or oropharyngeal swab were collected from each participant by mobile phlebotomists. Participants in the prospective study had the option to provide additional blood draws and questionnaires over an approximately 2-month period. Blood samples from the prospective study were shipped frozen or at room temperature prior to DNA extraction. Sequenced input: PBMCs or T cells enriched from blood (not recorded which). The sequence was collected from a woman aged 40-49 years with acute COVID-19.

At the DNA level, the sequence is TGTGCCAGCAGCCTAGACAGGACTGGGGCCAACGTCCTGACTTTC. It encodes CASSLDRTGANVLTF. The sequence joins TRBV27 to TRBJ2-6; TRBD1 is a possible D gene, resting on 6 matching bases. CDR1 and CDR2 were assigned from the germline V gene (reference sequence) as MNHEY and SMNVEV. The CDR3 contains 15 residues, cysteine and phenylalanine counted. Only the CDR3 portion is preserved as DNA: 45 bases, with reading frame beginning at the first base. Cut back by 6 bases and 2 bases, the V and J ends lie 11 bases apart.